This T cell receptor beta chain was identified in a study of blood T cells in healthy people across ages. Study observations and caveats: Versus aged donors, long-lived donors had higher diversity and more naive CD4+ cells. Estimated diversity, derived from one million T cells, was regarded as an underestimate. Per million T cells, TCR beta diversity dropped roughly linearly as age increased.

Primed by a sample-barcoded 5' primer and a J-beta primer mix, a second PCR proceeded for roughly 6 to 12 cycles. All cDNA molecules were each tagged by a template-switch adaptor with 12 random nucleotides. TCRdb analysed the 5' RACE reads with MiXCR anew, one entry per CDR3 protein. Among around 850,000 distinct CDR3 sequences listed, under 40% were seen once. A note on this clonotype: Its antigen is currently unknown. The junction differs from germline at one of its ends, possibly a read error.

In germline, CDR1 is MNHEY, CDR2 SVGAGI. CDR3 length equals 16 residues. This sequence joins TRBV6-5 and TRBJ1-3; D perhaps matches TRBD1 (5 bases). The TCR originated in a man aged 18 to 29 in good health. Sequenced input: blood. The CDR3 loop is CVSSPGRQSSGNTIYF. In nucleotides, the CDR3 is TGTGTCAGCAGTCCTGGGCGACAGAGCTCTGGAAACACCATATATTTT.